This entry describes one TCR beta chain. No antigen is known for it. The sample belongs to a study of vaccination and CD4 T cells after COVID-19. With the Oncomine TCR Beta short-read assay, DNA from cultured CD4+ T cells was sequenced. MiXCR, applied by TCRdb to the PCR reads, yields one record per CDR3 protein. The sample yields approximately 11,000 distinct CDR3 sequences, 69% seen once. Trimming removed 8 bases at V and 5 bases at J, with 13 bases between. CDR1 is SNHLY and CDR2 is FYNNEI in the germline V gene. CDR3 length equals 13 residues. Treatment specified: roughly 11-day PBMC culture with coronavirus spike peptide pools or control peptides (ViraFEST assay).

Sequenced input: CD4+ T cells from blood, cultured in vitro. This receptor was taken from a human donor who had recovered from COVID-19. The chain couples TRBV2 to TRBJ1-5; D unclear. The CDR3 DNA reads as TGTGCCAGCGGACGGGAAGGGTATCAGCCCCAGCATTTT. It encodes CASGREGYQPQHF.